This is a list of T cell receptor beta chains from one sample in a study of naive and memory T cell subsets. From the UMI-ligation and nested PCR reads, TCRdb called clonotypes with MiXCR, one entry per CDR3 protein. The table lists 8,500 to 10,000 distinct CDR3 sequences, 4.5% to 6% of them singletons, with roughly 50% in the top ten. Input material: CD4+ TEMRA cells from blood. The source is a human donor in good health. Both conserved end residues are part of each CDR3. D genes are given only for firm matches. Only part of the rows carry a size: once, few, many, or a class if the clone is expanded.

abundance	v_gene	j_gene	d_gene	CDR3aa	CDR3nt
many	TRBV3-1	TRBJ2-5	.	CASSQGFGGSETQYF	TGTGCCAGCAGCCAAGGTTTTGGGGGCTCTGAGACCCAGTACTTC
.	TRBV6-2/TRBV6-3	TRBJ2-1	.	CASSSRTSGQPYNEQFF	TGTGCCAGCAGTTCCCGTACCTCAGGACAGCCGTACAATGAGCAGTTCTTC
many	TRBV29-1	TRBJ2-7	TRBD2	CSVIRSGRGYEQYF	TGCAGCGTTATTCGTAGCGGGCGAGGTTACGAGCAGTACTTC
many	TRBV19	TRBJ2-1	TRBD2	CASSIPPAASGTKQFF	TGTGCCAGTAGTATTCCCCCTGCCGCTAGCGGGACCAAGCAGTTCTTC
few	TRBV6-1	TRBJ2-7	.	CASRPLTGYYEQYF	TGTGCCAGCAGACCCCTCACCGGATACTACGAGCAGTACTTC
many	TRBV7-7	TRBJ2-3	TRBD1	CASSLVGTGDNRTDTQYF	TGTGCCAGCAGCTTAGTTGGGACAGGGGATAATCGGACAGATACGCAGTATTTT
many	TRBV20-1	TRBJ1-1	.	CSATRMGATTFF	TGCAGTGCTACCCGAATGGGGGCGACCACTTTCTTT
large	TRBV20-1	TRBJ2-7	TRBD2	CSASGGAGEQYF	TGCAGTGCGAGCGGGGGGGCCGGCGAGCAGTACTTC
many	TRBV7-2	TRBJ1-5	.	CASTKDRNQPQHF	TGTGCCAGCACCAAGGACAGAAATCAGCCCCAGCATTTT
many	TRBV29-1	TRBJ2-3	TRBD2	CSERLAGPNTDTQYF	TGCAGCGAGCGACTAGCGGGACCTAACACAGATACGCAGTATTTT
many	TRBV2	TRBJ2-4	.	CASKGYEGTLAKNIQYF	TGTGCCAGCAAAGGGTACGAGGGGACTCTAGCCAAAAACATTCAGTACTTC
many	TRBV6-1	TRBJ2-7	.	CASSEALSSYEQYF	TGTGCCAGCAGTGAAGCACTCTCCTCCTACGAGCAGTACTTC
many	TRBV12-3/TRBV12-4	TRBJ1-5	.	CASSFGRLPQHF	TGTGCCAGCAGTTTCGGCCGACTGCCCCAGCATTTT
many	TRBV12-3/TRBV12-4	TRBJ2-3	.	CASSPQSGGDTQYF	TGTGCCAGCAGTCCCCAGAGCGGCGGGGATACGCAGTATTTT
many	TRBV12-3/TRBV12-4	TRBJ1-4	.	CASSLVGLGPANEKLFF	TGTGCCAGCAGTTTAGTGGGATTGGGACCTGCTAATGAAAAACTGTTTTTT
medium-sized	TRBV4-3	TRBJ2-4	TRBD2	CASSPTGGGLYIQYF	TGCGCCAGCAGCCCTACGGGCGGGGGGTTGTACATTCAGTACTTC
many	TRBV19	TRBJ1-1	.	CASTIWRGGLNTEAFF	TGTGCCAGTACCATCTGGAGAGGAGGGCTGAACACTGAAGCTTTCTTT
few	TRBV5-5	TRBJ2-1	TRBD2	CASSLGLAGPDNEQFF	TGTGCCAGCAGCCTGGGACTAGCGGGACCCGATAATGAGCAGTTCTTC
once	TRBV19	TRBJ1-5	.	CASSYTNQPQHF	TGTGCCAGTAGTTACACCAATCAGCCCCAGCATTTT
.	TRBV7-6	TRBJ2-7	.	CASSPRAPDGSYEQYF	TGTGCCAGCAGCCCCCGCGCCCCGGACGGCTCCTACGAGCAGTACTTC
few	TRBV28	TRBJ2-7	TRBD2	CASSPRTPGGTYEQYF	TGTGCCAGCAGTCCGAGGACCCCGGGGGGGACCTACGAGCAGTACTTC
many	TRBV7-2	TRBJ2-1	TRBD2	CASSPRMRPLLAGWNNEQFF	TGTGCCAGCAGCCCACGGATGCGTCCACTTCTAGCGGGATGGAACAATGAGCAGTTCTTC
few	TRBV5-1	TRBJ2-7	TRBD1	CASSGRQGNREQYF	TGCGCCAGCAGTGGGCGACAGGGAAATCGCGAGCAGTACTTC
many	TRBV7-8	TRBJ2-3	.	CASSLGVDTQYF	TGTGCCAGCAGCTTGGGGGTGGATACGCAGTATTTT
many	TRBV12-3/TRBV12-4	TRBJ2-1	TRBD1	CASSQAGTGGNEQFF	TGTGCCAGCAGCCAAGCCGGGACAGGGGGCAATGAGCAGTTCTTC
many	TRBV7-9	TRBJ2-1	.	CASSLYSDYNEQFF	TGTGCCAGCAGCTTATATAGTGACTACAATGAGCAGTTCTTC
few	TRBV30	TRBJ2-7	TRBD2	CAWSIGSGGAYEQYF	TGTGCCTGGAGTATTGGTAGCGGGGGAGCCTACGAGCAGTACTTC
many	TRBV20-1	TRBJ2-7	.	CSASLLSSYEQYF	TGCAGTGCTAGCCTTCTAAGCTCCTACGAGCAGTACTTC
many	TRBV27	TRBJ2-5	.	CASSLSLESETQYF	TGTGCCAGCAGTTTATCTCTAGAGAGTGAGACCCAGTACTTC
many	TRBV29-1	TRBJ2-5	.	CSVGPFQETQYF	TGCAGCGTTGGACCGTTCCAAGAGACCCAGTACTTC
few	TRBV18	TRBJ2-1	.	CASSPQRNYNEQFF	TGTGCCAGCTCACCCCAAAGAAACTACAATGAGCAGTTCTTC
few	TRBV3-1	TRBJ2-1	.	CASSSAGGTEIYNEQFF	TGTGCCAGCAGTTCAGCCGGCGGGACAGAGATTTACAATGAGCAGTTCTTC
few	TRBV27	TRBJ1-4	TRBD1	CASAQDRGLEKLFF	TGTGCCAGCGCTCAGGACAGGGGGCTGGAAAAACTGTTTTTT
few	TRBV5-4	TRBJ2-3	.	CASSPPGTPSDTQYF	TGTGCCAGCAGCCCCCCGGGAACTCCGTCAGATACGCAGTATTTT
many	TRBV24-1	TRBJ1-5	.	CATSDGGRSGNQPQHF	TGTGCCACCAGTGATGGGGGCCGTTCGGGCAATCAGCCCCAGCATTTT
.	TRBV20-1	TRBJ2-1	.	CSARSDEQFF	TGCAGTGCTAGGTCGGATGAGCAGTTCTTC
few	TRBV5-6	TRBJ1-2	TRBD1	CASSWTGGARYGYTF	TGTGCCAGCAGCTGGACAGGGGGCGCGAGGTATGGCTACACCTTC
many	TRBV27	TRBJ2-2	.	CASSPTRSGELFF	TGTGCCAGCAGCCCTACTAGGTCGGGGGAGCTGTTTTTT
.	TRBV29-1	TRBJ1-2	TRBD1	CSVGQGDGYTF	TGCAGCGTTGGGCAGGGGGATGGCTACACCTTC
.	TRBV5-1	TRBJ2-4	.	CASSLDVKNIQYF	TGCGCCAGCAGCTTGGATGTCAAAAACATTCAGTACTTC
few	TRBV12-3/TRBV12-4	TRBJ1-6	.	CASSLIGNSPLHF	TGTGCCAGCAGTTTAATCGGCAATTCACCCCTCCACTTT
.	TRBV18	TRBJ1-6	TRBD1	CASSPSDRGVGSPLHF	TGTGCCAGCTCACCATCCGACAGGGGGGTTGGTTCACCCCTCCACTTT
many	TRBV12-3/TRBV12-4	TRBJ1-1	TRBD1	CASSPRQGHTEAFF	TGTGCCAGCAGTCCACGACAGGGGCACACTGAAGCTTTCTTT
many	TRBV5-1	TRBJ2-1	TRBD2	CASSLETSGRGNEQFF	TGCGCCAGCAGCTTGGAGACTAGCGGGAGAGGTAATGAGCAGTTCTTC
few	TRBV6-2/TRBV6-3	TRBJ2-3	.	CASSPSYSTDTQYF	TGTGCCAGCAGTCCGAGTTACAGCACAGATACGCAGTATTTT
.	TRBV3-1	TRBJ1-1	.	CASSQKAVEGGAFF	TGTGCCAGCAGCCAAAAAGCAGTGGAGGGGGGAGCTTTCTTT
many	TRBV18	TRBJ1-1	.	CASSPPPPRQGEAFF	TGTGCCAGCTCACCACCGCCCCCCAGGCAGGGTGAAGCTTTCTTT
.	TRBV4-2	TRBJ2-7	.	CASSRMEREQYF	TGTGCCAGCAGCCGTATGGAGCGGGAGCAGTACTTC
many	TRBV11-1	TRBJ2-3	TRBD1	CASSFLRGQGADTQYF	TGTGCCAGCAGCTTTTTGCGGGGACAGGGGGCGGATACGCAGTATTTT
.	TRBV4-3	TRBJ1-6	TRBD1	CASSQDPPGQGISPLHF	TGCGCCAGCAGCCAAGATCCCCCAGGACAGGGAATTTCACCCCTCCACTTT
many	TRBV12-3/TRBV12-4	TRBJ2-3	TRBD1	CASSRGQGSDTQYF	TGTGCCAGCAGTCGGGGACAGGGGTCAGATACGCAGTATTTT
many	TRBV12-3/TRBV12-4	TRBJ1-6	TRBD1	CASSSSQGTFDSPLHF	TGTGCCAGCAGTTCCTCACAGGGGACGTTCGATTCACCCCTCCACTTT
many	TRBV7-2	TRBJ2-7	.	CASSLKGGPYEQYF	TGTGCCAGCAGCTTAAAAGGCGGTCCCTACGAGCAGTACTTC
many	TRBV7-9	TRBJ1-1	.	CASHGPLNTEAFF	TGTGCCAGCCACGGACCGTTGAACACTGAAGCTTTCTTT
few	TRBV5-1	TRBJ2-1	.	CASSLGMYNEQFF	TGCGCCAGCAGCCTGGGCATGTACAATGAGCAGTTCTTC